This T cell receptor beta chain was recorded in a study of response to subunit inactivated influenza vaccine. CDR3 length: 15 residues. The germline V and J ends were trimmed by 5 bases and 2 bases, with 15 bases remaining between them. Germline V CDR1 and CDR2: MNHEY, SVGEGT. MiXCR, run by TCRdb on the RT-PCR reads, gives a single entry per CDR3 protein. Of 630,000 or so distinct CDR3 sequences in the sample, 15% to 19% were seen once. This clonotype showed up just a few times. The sample in question was PBMCs from blood, obtained 11 to 12 days after vaccination. The TCR originated in a man aged 50 to 59 who received an inactivated influenza vaccine. The chain has TRBV6-2 or TRBV6-3 and TRBJ1-1, with a weak D call TRBD1 (5 bases). The CDR3 bases are TGTGCCAGCAGTACCCCGACAGCCTTAAACACTGAAGCTTTCTTT. Translation gives CASSTPTALNTEAFF.